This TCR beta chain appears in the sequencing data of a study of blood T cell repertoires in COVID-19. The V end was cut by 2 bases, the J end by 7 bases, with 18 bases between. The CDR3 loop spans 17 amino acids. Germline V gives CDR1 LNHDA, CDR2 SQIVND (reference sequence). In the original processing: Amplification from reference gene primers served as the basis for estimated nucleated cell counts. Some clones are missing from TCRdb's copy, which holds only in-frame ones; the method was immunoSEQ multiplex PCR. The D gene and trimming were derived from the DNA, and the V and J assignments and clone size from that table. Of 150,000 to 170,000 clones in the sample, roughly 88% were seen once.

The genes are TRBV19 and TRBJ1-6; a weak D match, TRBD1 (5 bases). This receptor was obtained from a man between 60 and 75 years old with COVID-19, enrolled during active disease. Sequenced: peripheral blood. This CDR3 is CASSILPGTTLNSPLHF. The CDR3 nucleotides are TGTGCCAGTAGTATACTCCCCGGGACTACTCTGAATTCACCCCTCCACTTT.